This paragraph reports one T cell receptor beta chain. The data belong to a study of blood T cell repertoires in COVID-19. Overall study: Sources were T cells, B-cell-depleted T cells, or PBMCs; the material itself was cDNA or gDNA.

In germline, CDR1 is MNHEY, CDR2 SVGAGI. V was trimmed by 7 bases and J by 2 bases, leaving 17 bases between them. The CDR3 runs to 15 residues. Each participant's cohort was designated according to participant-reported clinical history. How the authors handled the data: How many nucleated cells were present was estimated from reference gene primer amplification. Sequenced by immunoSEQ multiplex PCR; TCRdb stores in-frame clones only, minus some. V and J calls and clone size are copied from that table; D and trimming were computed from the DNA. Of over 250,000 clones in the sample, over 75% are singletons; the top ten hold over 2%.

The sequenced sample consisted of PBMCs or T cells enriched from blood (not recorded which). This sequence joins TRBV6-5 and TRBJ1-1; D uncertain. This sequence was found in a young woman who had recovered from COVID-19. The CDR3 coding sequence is TGTGCCAGCACTTTGTTCGCCCGGGGAAACACTGAAGCTTTCTTT. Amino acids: CASTLFARGNTEAFF.